These 18 T cell receptor beta chains came from one sample sequenced in a study of human T cells and chemical hapten exposure. Time point in this sample: patch test 1, 2 weeks after DPC sensitization. Treatment specified: therapeutic diphenylcyclopropenone sensitization with weekly scalp DPC. TCRdb re-called the RACE reads through MiXCR, storing one row per CDR3 protein. The sample carries 300,000 to 450,000 distinct CDR3 sequences, roughly 5% recorded once. Specimen: whole blood, collected in connection with sensitization to the hapten diphenylcyclopropenone (DPC). The source of these receptors is a woman aged 50 to 60 with alopecia areata. Some clones in this sample may be carry-over from other donors' samples.

This clonotype came up a few times. The rearrangement joins TRBV7-9 to TRBJ2-3; weak D call: TRBD1 (6 bases). Germline CDR1 is SEHNR and CDR2 is FQNEAQ (reference sequence). This CDR3 is 16 amino acids long. V was pared by 5 bases and J by 2 bases, with 17 bases between. The CDR3 protein is CASSPRTGSITDTQYF. The CDR3 nucleotides read TGTGCCAGCAGCCCGCGTACAGGGTCGATCACAGATACGCAGTATTTT. Complete variable domain (other parts from reference TRBV7-9 and TRBJ2-3): DTGVSQNPRHKITKRGQNVTFRCDPISEHNRLYWYRQTLGQGPEFLTYFQNEAQLEKSRLLSDRFSAERPKGSFSTLEIQRTEQGDSAMYLCASSPRTGSITDTQYFGPGTRLTVL.

This chain connects TRBV7-2 to TRBJ2-1; the D is unclear. V was shortened by 3 bases and J by 0 bases, with 15 bases between the two germline ends. Per the germline V gene, CDR1 is SGHTA and CDR2 is FQGNSA. The CDR3 runs 17 residues. Written as DNA, the CDR3 is TGTGCCAGCAGCTTTGAGATATCTGGTATCTCCTACAATGAGCAGTTCTTC. Its translation: CASSFEISGISYNEQFF.

A few counts support this clonotype. The rearrangement links TRBV9 to TRBJ2-1; the match to TRBD2 covers 10 bases. The germline V gene encodes CDR1 SGDLS and CDR2 YYNGEE. This CDR3 is 16 amino acids long. J lost 4 bases, V lost 3 bases, and 7 bases had no gene match. The chain's CDR3 is CASSGPAGGVYNEQFF. CDR3 nucleotides: TGTGCCAGCAGCGGACCAGCGGGGGGGGTTTACAATGAGCAGTTCTTC.

This clonotype has just a few counts. V usage is TRBV14 and J usage is TRBJ1-6; D is ambiguous. Looked up from germline, CDR1 is SGHDN and CDR2 is FVKESK. The CDR3 is made up of 14 amino acids. The ends were cut back, 1 base at V and 7 bases at J, with 8 bases in the middle. CDR3 sequence: CASSQASPNSPLHF. The DNA for the CDR3 is TGTGCCAGCAGCCAAGCCAGTCCCAATTCACCCCTCCACTTT.

There are a few counts of this clonotype. This sequence joins TRBV5-6 and TRBJ1-2; D is unclear. CDR3 length: 15 residues. V shed 4 bases and J shed 4 bases, with 17 bases lying between them. Germline-derived CDR1 and CDR2 are SGHDT and YYEEEE. CDR3 sequence: CASSALLDGSYGYTF. CDR3 in DNA: TGTGCCAGCAGCGCCCTATTAGACGGCTCCTATGGCTACACCTTC.

Ten or more counts support this clonotype. The chain employs TRBV3-1 and TRBJ2-2; 8 bases match TRBD1. Germline V gene lookup returns CDR1 LGHDT and CDR2 YNNKEL (reference sequence). Germline trimming cut 1 base from V and 6 bases from J; bases unmatched to any gene: 13. This CDR3 is 18 amino acids long. CDR3 amino acids: CASSQVGAGQGRSGELFF. The CDR3 coding sequence is TGTGCCAGCAGCCAAGTGGGGGCAGGACAGGGCCGGTCCGGGGAGCTGTTTTTT.

The chain recombines TRBV3-1 with TRBJ2-7; 11 bases are shared with TRBD2. CDR1 and CDR2 (germline): LGHDT, YNNKEL (reference sequence). The CDR3 length is 17 residues. After removal of 3 bases from V and 6 bases from J, the junction contained 13 bases not matched to a gene. CDR3 DNA sequence: TGTGCCAGCAGCCATCCCGGACTAGCGGGTCACGTGGTCGAGCAGTACTTC. Residues: CASSHPGLAGHVVEQYF.

This clonotype was found many times. The chain joins TRBV29-1 to TRBJ2-1; D is unclear. The length of the CDR3 is 10 residues. Germline V gives CDR1 SQVTM, CDR2 ANQGSEA. V lost 6 bases to trimming and J lost 7 bases, with 7 bases between them. The CDR3 reads CSVKHNEQFF. The DNA for the CDR3 is TGCAGCGTCAAGCATAATGAGCAGTTCTTC.

To note about this clonotype: Given a much more abundant clone one base away, this may be a read error. This sequence joins TRBV6-5 and TRBJ1-1; no definite D call. CDR3 length: 17 residues. Germline values: CDR1 MNHEY, CDR2 SVGAGI. Trimming stripped 4 bases from V and 10 bases from J, with 28 bases between. The CDR3 here is CASSSPSFSTGNGVAFF. In nucleotides, the CDR3 is TGTGCCAGCAGTTCGCCTTCTTTTAGCACTGGCAACGGCGTAGCTTTCTTT.

This clonotype showed up many times. V usage is TRBV3-1 and J usage is TRBJ1-1; TRBD1 might be the D (5 bases). CDR1 is LGHDT, CDR2 YNNKEL, per germline (reference sequence). V lost 4 bases and J lost 0, with 12 bases in between. CDR3 length equals 15 residues. The CDR3 is CASSPPGALNTEAFF. The CDR3 nucleotides read TGTGCCAGCAGCCCTCCTGGGGCCTTGAACACTGAAGCTTTCTTT.

In its sample, this clonotype was seen a few times. The rearrangement joins TRBV5-6 to TRBJ2-4; D is unclear. The CDR3 spans 14 residues. Trimming cost V 0 bases and J 6 bases, with 10 bases left between them. Looked up from germline, CDR1 is SGHDT and CDR2 is YYEEEE. In DNA form, the CDR3 reads TGTGCCAGCAGCTTGGTTGGGCCCGGAAACATTCAGTACTTC. Translation gives CASSLVGPGNIQYF. The full variable domain, its missing parts supplied by reference TRBV5-6 and TRBJ2-4, is DAGVTQSPTHLIKTRGQQVTLRCSPKSGHDTVSWYQQALGQGPQFIFQYYEEEERQRGNFPDRFSGHQFPNYSSELNVNALLLGDSALYLCASSLVGPGNIQYFGAGTRLSVL.

This clonotype was picked up many times. The V and J genes are TRBV7-9 and TRBJ2-3; D perhaps matches TRBD1 (6 bases). Germline CDR1 SEHNR, CDR2 FQNEAQ (reference sequence). The ends were cut back, 4 bases at V and 2 bases at J, with 19 bases in the middle. The CDR3 loop spans 17 amino acids. CDR3 sequence: CASSSAVDSYFTDTQYF. The CDR3 nucleotides are TGTGCCAGCAGCTCGGCGGTGGACAGCTATTTCACAGATACGCAGTATTTT.

This clonotype has a count of ten or more. The genes are TRBV4-1 and TRBJ2-5; tentative D call: TRBD1 (6 bases). Germline CDR1 is MGHRA and CDR2 is YSYEKL. This CDR3 comprises 14 residues. Trimming pared 6 bases from V and 3 bases from J, leaving 14 bases between. The CDR3 here is CASSRGWTEETQYF. The CDR3 nucleotides are TGCGCCAGCAGTCGCGGCTGGACAGAAGAGACCCAGTACTTC.

CDR3 coding DNA: TGTGCCAGCAGCTCCTGGGACACTGAAGCTTTCTTT. This codes for CASSSWDTEAFF. This rearrangement joins TRBV7-9 to TRBJ1-1; D unresolved. V was clipped by 4 bases and J by 3 bases, with 6 bases between them. Germline CDR1 and CDR2: SEHNR and FQNEAQ (reference sequence). The CDR3 is 12 residues long.

The chain carries TRBV12-3 or TRBV12-4 and TRBJ2-2, with 10 bases lining up with TRBD2. V lost 3 bases to trimming and J lost 4 bases; unmatched junction nucleotides: 5. The CDR3 spans 16 residues. The CDR3 region is CASSFTAGGSTGELFF. The CDR3 DNA follows: TGTGCCAGCAGTTTTACAGCGGGGGGGTCCACCGGGGAGCTGTTTTTT.

This clonotype has only a few counts. The rearrangement joins TRBV7-2 to TRBJ1-3, with D hard to call. V lost 1 base and J lost 2, with 9 bases in between. Germline assignment: CDR1 SGHTA and CDR2 FQGNSA. The CDR3 has 15 amino acids. The CDR3 sequence: CASSLGRVTGNTIYF. The CDR3 DNA is TGTGCCAGCAGCTTAGGGCGGGTTACTGGAAACACCATATATTTT.

This clonotype was seen more than once but under ten times. The chain carries TRBV28 and TRBJ2-1, with TRBD2 as a possible D gene (6 bases). V was pared by 6 bases and J by 7 bases, with 16 bases between. The germline gives CDR1 MDHEN, CDR2 SYDVKM. The CDR3 length is 14 residues. The CDR3 nucleotides read TGTGCCAGCAGGAACTCCGGGACTCAAAATGAGCAGTTCTTC. This codes for CASRNSGTQNEQFF.

There are a few counts of this clonotype. As DNA, the CDR3 is TGTGCCAGCAGTGACCCGCAGTCGGGCCAGCCCCAGCATTTT. As protein: CASSDPQSGQPQHF. The V gene is TRBV6-4, the J gene TRBJ1-5; D is undetermined. The CDR3 has 14 residues. Germline CDR1 is MRHNA and CDR2 is SNTAGT. The V end lost 2 bases, the J end lost 7 bases, and 12 bases lay between the germline ends.